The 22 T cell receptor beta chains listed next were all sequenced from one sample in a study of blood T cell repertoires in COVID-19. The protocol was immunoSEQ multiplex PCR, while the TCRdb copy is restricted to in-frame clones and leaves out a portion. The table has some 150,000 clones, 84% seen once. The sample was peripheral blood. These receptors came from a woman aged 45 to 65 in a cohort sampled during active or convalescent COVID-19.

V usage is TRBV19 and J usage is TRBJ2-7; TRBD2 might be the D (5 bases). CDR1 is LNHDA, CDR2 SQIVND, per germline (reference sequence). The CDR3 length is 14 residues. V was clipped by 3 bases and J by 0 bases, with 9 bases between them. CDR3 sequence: CASSIGGLSYEQYF. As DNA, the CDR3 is TGTGCCAGTAGTATCGGAGGCCTCTCCTACGAGCAGTACTTC.

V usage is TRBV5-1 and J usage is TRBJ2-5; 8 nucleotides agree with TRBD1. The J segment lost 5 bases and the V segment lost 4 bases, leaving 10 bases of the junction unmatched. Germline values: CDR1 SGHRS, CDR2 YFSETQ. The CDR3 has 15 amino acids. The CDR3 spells CASSITGGSRETQYF. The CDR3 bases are TGCGCCAGCAGCATAACAGGGGGATCTCGTGAGACCCAGTACTTC.

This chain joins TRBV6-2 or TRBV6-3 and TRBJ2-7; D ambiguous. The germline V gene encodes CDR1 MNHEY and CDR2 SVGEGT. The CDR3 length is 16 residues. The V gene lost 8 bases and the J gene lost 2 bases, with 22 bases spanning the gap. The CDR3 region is CASRSLFGEATYEQYF. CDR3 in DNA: TGTGCCAGCCGTTCTTTATTCGGCGAGGCTACCTACGAGCAGTACTTC.

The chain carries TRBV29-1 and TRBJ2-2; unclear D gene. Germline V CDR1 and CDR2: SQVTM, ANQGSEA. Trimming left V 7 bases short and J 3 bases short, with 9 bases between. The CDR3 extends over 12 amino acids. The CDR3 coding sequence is TGCAGCGGGAACGGGTACACCGGGGAGCTGTTTTTT. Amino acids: CSGNGYTGELFF.

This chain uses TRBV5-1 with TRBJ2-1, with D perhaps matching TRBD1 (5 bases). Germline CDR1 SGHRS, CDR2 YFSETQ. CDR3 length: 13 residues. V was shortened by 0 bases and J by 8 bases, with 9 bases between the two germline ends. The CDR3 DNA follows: TGCGCCAGCAGCTTGGCCCTAGGGGATGAGCAGTTCTTC. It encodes CASSLALGDEQFF.

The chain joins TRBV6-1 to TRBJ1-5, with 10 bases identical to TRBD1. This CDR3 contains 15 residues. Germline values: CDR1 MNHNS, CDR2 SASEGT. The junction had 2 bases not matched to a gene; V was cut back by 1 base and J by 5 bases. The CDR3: CASSEVGTGDQPQHF. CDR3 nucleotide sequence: TGTGCCAGCAGTGAAGTCGGGACAGGGGATCAGCCCCAGCATTTT.

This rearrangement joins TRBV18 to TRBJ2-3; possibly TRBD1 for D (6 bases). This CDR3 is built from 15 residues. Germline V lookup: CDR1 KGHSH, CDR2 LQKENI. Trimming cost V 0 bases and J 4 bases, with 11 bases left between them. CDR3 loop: CASSPPRGTADTQYF. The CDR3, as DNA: TGTGCCAGCTCACCACCGAGGGGGACGGCAGATACGCAGTATTTT.

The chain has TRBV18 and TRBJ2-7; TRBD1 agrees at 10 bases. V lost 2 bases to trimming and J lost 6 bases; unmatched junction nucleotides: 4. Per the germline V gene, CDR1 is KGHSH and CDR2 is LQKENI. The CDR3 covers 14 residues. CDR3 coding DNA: TGTGCCAGCTCACCATTGCGGACAGGGGGCGAGCAGTACTTC. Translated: CASSPLRTGGEQYF.

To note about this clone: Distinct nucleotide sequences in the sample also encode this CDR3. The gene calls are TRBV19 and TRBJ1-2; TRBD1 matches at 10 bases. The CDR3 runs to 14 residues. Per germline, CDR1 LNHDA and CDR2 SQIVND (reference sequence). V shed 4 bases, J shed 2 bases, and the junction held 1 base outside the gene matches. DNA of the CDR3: TGTGCCAGTAGTACGGGACAGGGGAACTATGGCTACACCTTC. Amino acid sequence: CASSTGQGNYGYTF.

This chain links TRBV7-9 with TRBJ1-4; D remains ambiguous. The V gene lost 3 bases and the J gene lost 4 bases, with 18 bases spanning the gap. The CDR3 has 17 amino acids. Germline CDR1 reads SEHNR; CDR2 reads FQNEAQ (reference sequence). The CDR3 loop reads CASSFPPMTDHNEKLFF. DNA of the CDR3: TGTGCCAGCAGCTTCCCACCCATGACTGATCATAATGAAAAACTGTTTTTT.

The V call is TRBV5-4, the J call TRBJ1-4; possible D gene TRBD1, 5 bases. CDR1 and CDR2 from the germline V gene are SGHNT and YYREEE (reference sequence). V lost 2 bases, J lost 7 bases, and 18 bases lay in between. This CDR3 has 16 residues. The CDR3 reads CASSFGAAGGAEKLFF. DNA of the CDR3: TGTGCCAGCAGCTTTGGAGCCGCGGGAGGGGCTGAAAAACTGTTTTTT.

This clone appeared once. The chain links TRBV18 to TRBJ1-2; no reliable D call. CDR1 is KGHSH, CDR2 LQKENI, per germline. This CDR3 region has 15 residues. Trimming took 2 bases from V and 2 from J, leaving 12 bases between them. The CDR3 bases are TGTGCCAGCTCACCAAGAGAATCGAGGAACTATGGCTACACCTTC. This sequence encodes CASSPRESRNYGYTF.

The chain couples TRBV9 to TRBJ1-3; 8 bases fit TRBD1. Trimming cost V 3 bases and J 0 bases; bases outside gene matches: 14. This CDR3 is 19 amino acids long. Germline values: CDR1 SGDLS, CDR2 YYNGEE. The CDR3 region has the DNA TGTGCCAGCAGCGCTGGGACAGGTCAAGGGCTCTTCTCTGGAAACACCATATATTTT. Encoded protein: CASSAGTGQGLFSGNTIYF.

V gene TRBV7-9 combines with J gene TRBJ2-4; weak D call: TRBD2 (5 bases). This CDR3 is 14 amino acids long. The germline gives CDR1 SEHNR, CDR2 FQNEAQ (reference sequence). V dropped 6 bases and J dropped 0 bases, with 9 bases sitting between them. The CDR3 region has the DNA TGTGCCAGCAGTCGGGAACTAGCCAAAAACATTCAGTACTTC. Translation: CASSRELAKNIQYF.

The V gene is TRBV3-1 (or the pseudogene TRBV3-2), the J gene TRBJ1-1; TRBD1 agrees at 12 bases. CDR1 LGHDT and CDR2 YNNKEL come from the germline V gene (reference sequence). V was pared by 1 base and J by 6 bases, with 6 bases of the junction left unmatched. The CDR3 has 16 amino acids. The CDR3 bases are TGTGCCAGCAGCCAAGTGGCCGGGACAGGGGGCTCTGAAGCTTTCTTT. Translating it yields CASSQVAGTGGSEAFF.

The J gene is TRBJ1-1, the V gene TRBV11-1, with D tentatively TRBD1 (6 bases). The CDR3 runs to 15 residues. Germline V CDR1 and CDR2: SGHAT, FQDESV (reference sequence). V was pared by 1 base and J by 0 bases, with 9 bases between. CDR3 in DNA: TGTGCCAGCAGCTTAGGTCCAGGGGTGAACACTGAAGCTTTCTTT. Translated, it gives CASSLGPGVNTEAFF.

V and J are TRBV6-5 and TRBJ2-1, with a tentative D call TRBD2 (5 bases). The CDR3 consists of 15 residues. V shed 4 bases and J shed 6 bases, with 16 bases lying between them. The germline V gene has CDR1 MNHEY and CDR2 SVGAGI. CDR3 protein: CASSFTRVGSNEQFF. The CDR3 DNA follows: TGTGCCAGCAGTTTCACAAGGGTGGGGAGCAATGAGCAGTTCTTC.

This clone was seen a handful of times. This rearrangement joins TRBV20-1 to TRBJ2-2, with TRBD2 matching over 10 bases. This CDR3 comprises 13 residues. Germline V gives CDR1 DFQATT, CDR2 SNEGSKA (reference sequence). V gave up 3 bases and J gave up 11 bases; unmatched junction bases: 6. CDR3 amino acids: CSASSGGYRELFF. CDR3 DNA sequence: TGCAGTGCTAGTAGCGGGGGGTACCGAGAGCTGTTTTTT.

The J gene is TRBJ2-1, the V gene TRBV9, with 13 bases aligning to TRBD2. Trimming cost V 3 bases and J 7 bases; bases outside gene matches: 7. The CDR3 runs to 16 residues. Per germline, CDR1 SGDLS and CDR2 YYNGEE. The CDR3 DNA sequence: TGTGCCAGCAGCGATCCCGGGACTAGCGGGGAGAATGAGCAGTTCTTC. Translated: CASSDPGTSGENEQFF.

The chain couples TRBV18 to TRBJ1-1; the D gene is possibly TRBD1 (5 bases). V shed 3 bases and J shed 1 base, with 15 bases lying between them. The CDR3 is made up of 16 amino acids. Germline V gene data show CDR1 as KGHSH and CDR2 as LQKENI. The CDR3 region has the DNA TGTGCCAGCTCACCTATTTTTGGGCAGGGGAACACTGAAGCTTTCTTT. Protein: CASSPIFGQGNTEAFF.

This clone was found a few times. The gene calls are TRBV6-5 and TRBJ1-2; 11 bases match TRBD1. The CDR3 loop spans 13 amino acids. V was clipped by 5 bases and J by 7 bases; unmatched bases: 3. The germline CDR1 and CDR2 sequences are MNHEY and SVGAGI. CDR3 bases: TGTGCCAGCAGTCCTGGGACAGGGGGTGGCTACACCTTC. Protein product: CASSPGTGGGYTF.

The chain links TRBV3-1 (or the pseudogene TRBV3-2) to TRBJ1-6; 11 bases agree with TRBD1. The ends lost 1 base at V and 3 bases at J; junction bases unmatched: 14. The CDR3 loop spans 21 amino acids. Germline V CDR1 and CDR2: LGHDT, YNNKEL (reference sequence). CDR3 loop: CASSQAFVGQGEQGYNSPLHF. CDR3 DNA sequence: TGTGCCAGCAGCCAAGCGTTCGTGGGACAGGGGGAACAGGGCTATAATTCACCCCTCCACTTT.